The sequence of this TCR beta chain was determined in a study of OX40 agonist ivuxolimab in advanced cancers. Study-wide context: Ivuxolimab is a fully human IgG2 antibody that activates OX40 (CD134). Administration of intravenous ivuxolimab to patients occurred every 2 weeks at 0.01 to 10 mg/kg.

Sequenced by immunoSEQ multiplex PCR; TCRdb stores in-frame clones only, minus some. Of 80,000 or so clones listed, about 90% were seen once; the top ten hold around 2%. This CDR3 region has 14 residues. V gave up 3 bases and J gave up 6 bases; unmatched junction bases: 7. The germline V gene has CDR1 SGHRS and CDR2 YFSETQ. The specimen was CD4+ or CD8+ T cells sorted from blood, collected in a trial of the OX40 agonist ivuxolimab. The origin of this receptor is an adult with an advanced solid tumor such as melanoma, head and neck, liver or kidney cancer. V is TRBV5-1 and J is TRBJ2-3, with 7 nucleotides matching TRBD1. CDR3: CASSWGTAVDTQYF. CDR3 DNA: TGCGCCAGCAGCTGGGGGACAGCGGTCGATACGCAGTATTTT.